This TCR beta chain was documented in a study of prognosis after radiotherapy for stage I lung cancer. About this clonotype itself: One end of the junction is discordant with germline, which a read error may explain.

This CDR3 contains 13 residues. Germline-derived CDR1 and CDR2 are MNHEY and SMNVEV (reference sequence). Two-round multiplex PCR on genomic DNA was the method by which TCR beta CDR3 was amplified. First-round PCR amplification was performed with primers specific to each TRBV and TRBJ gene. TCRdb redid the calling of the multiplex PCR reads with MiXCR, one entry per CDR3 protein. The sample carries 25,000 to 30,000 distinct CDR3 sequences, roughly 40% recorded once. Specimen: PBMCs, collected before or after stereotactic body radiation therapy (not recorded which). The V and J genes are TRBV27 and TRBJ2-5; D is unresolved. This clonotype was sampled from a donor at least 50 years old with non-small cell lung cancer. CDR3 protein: CASSVTAVESHYF. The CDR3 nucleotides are TGTGCCAGCAGTGTCACCGCCGTGGAGTCCCATTACTTC.